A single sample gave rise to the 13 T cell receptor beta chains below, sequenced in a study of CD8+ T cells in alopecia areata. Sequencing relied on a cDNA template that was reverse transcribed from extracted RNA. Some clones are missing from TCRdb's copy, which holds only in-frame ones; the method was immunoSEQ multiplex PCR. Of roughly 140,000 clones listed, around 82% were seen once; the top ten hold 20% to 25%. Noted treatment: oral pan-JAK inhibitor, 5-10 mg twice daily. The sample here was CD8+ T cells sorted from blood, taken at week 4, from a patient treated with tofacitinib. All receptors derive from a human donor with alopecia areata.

Here the CDR3 reads CASSHGTDYYEQYF. DNA for the CDR3: TGCGCCAGCAGCCACGGGACAGATTACTACGAGCAGTACTTC. The chain is built from TRBV4-1 and TRBJ2-7, with 7 nucleotides matching TRBD1. Unmatched junction bases numbered 5, after V lost 3 bases and J lost 3 bases. Germline lookup yields CDR1 MGHRA and CDR2 YSYEKL. The CDR3 loop spans 14 amino acids.

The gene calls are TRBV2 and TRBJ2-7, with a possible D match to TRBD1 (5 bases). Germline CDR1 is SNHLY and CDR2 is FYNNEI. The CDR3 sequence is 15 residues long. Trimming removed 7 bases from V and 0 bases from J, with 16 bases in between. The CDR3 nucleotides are TGTGCCAGCACCCGGTCGCAGGGATCCTCCTACGAGCAGTACTTC. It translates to CASTRSQGSSYEQYF.

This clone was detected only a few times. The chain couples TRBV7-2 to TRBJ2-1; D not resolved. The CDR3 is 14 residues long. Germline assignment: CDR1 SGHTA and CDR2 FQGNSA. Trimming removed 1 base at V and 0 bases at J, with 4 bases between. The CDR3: CASSLGVSYNEQFF. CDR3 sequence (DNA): TGTGCCAGCAGCTTAGGGGTCTCCTACAATGAGCAGTTCTTC.

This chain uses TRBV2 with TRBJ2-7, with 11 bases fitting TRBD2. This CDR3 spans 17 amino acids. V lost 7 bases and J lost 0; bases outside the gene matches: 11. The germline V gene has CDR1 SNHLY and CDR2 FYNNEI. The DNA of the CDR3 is TGTGCCAGCACCGGGACTAGCGGACATCCATCCTCCTACGAGCAGTACTTC. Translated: CASTGTSGHPSSYEQYF.

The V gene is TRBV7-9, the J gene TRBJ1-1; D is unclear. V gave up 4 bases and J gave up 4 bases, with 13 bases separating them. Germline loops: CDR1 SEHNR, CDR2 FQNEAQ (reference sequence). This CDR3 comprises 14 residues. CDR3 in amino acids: CASSWSRRGTEAFF. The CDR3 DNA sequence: TGTGCCAGCAGCTGGTCCCGAAGAGGCACTGAAGCTTTCTTT.

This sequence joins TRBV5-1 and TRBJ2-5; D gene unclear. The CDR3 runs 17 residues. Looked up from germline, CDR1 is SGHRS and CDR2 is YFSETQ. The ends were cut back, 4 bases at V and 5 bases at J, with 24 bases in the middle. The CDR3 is CASSQIHLRGARETQYF. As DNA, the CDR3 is TGCGCCAGCAGCCAGATACACCTACGAGGAGCGCGGGAGACCCAGTACTTC.

CDR3 bases: TGCGCCAGCAGCTTGAACTCAGGGGGCGCGGGCGAGCAGTACTTC. Translated, it gives CASSLNSGGAGEQYF. The V call is TRBV5-1, the J call TRBJ2-7, with 8 bases lining up with TRBD1. CDR1 and CDR2 (germline): SGHRS, YFSETQ. V was pared by 1 base and J by 6 bases, with 9 bases of the junction left unmatched. This CDR3 is 15 amino acids long. The whole variable domain, remainder taken from reference TRBV5-1 and TRBJ2-7, is KAGVTQTPRYLIKTRGQQVTLSCSPISGHRSVSWYQQTPGQGLQFLFEYFSETQRNKGNFPGRFSGRQFSNSRSEMNVSTLELGDSALYLCASSLNSGGAGEQYFGPGTRLTVT.

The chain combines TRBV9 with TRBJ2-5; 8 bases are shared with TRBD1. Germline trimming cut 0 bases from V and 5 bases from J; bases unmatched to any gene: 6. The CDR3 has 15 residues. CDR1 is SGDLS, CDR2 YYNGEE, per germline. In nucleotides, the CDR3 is TGTGCCAGCAGCGTAGTGCCAGGGGGCTTGGAGACCCAGTACTTC. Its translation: CASSVVPGGLETQYF. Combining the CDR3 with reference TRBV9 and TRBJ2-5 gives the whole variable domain DSGVTQTPKHLITATGQRVTLRCSPRSGDLSVYWYQQSLDQGLQFLIQYYNGEERAKGNILERFSAQQFPDLHSELNLSSLELGDSALYFCASSVVPGGLETQYFGPGTRLLVL.

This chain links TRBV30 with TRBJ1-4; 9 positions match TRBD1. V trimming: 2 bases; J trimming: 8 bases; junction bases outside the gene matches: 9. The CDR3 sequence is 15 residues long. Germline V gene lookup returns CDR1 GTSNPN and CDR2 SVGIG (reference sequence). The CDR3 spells CAWSLVDRGGEKLFF. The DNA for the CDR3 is TGTGCCTGGAGTCTAGTGGACAGGGGAGGCGAAAAACTGTTTTTT.

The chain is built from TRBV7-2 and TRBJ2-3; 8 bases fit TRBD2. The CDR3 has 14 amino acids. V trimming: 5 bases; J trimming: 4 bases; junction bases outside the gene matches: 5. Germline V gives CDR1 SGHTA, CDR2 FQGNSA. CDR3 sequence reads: CASSIDSGADTQYF. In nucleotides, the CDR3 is TGTGCCAGCAGCATCGATAGCGGGGCAGATACGCAGTATTTT.

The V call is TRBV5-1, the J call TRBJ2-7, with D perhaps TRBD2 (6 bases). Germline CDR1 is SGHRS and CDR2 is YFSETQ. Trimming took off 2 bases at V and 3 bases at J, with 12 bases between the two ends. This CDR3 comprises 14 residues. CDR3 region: CASSLAGPGYEQYF. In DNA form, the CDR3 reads TGCGCCAGCAGCTTAGCGGGTCCAGGCTACGAGCAGTACTTC. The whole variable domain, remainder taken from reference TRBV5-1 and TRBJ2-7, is KAGVTQTPRYLIKTRGQQVTLSCSPISGHRSVSWYQQTPGQGLQFLFEYFSETQRNKGNFPGRFSGRQFSNSRSEMNVSTLELGDSALYLCASSLAGPGYEQYFGPGTRLTVT.

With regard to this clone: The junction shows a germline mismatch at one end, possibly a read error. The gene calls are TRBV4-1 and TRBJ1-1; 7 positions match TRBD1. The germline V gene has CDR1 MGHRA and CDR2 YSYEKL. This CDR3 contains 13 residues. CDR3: CASSPTGNPEAFF. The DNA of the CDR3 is TGCGCCAGCAGCCCGACAGGGAACCCTGAAGCTTTCTTT.

The CDR3 spells CASSPPGRGAGEQYF. CDR3 nucleotides: TGTGCCAGCAGCCCACCGGGGCGGGGGGCTGGGGAGCAGTACTTC. The chain is built from TRBV7-9 and TRBJ2-7; 8 nucleotides agree with TRBD2. Germline loops: CDR1 SEHNR, CDR2 FQNEAQ (reference sequence). The ends lost 5 bases at V and 7 bases at J; junction bases unmatched: 13. The CDR3 is 15 residues long.